This T cell receptor (beta chain) appears in the sequencing data of a study of T-cell reconstitution after alpha-beta-depleted transplantation in children. Study findings and constraints: The origin of alpha-beta T cells about two months after transplant was reportedly several hundred expanded graft clones. Among T cells one year after transplant, newly produced cells accounted for most counts and diversity. In some patients, recipient T cells and intrathymic progenitors surviving conditioning explained high day-60 diversity.

This clonotype came up many times. Its antigen is unidentified. V dropped 1 base and J dropped 1 base, with 10 bases sitting between them. The CDR3 sequence is 15 residues long. Germline loops: CDR1 SGHTA, CDR2 FQGNSA. Unique molecular identifiers were incorporated during preparation of the TCRbeta library. TCRdb re-derived calls from the PCR reads in MiXCR, one entry per CDR3 protein. Seen here are almost 500,000 distinct CDR3 sequences, roughly a tenth observed once, and the top ten hold just over 2%. The receptor comes from a child under 10 years old with inherited bone marrow failure, due to receive a stem cell transplant. The chain employs TRBV7-2 and TRBJ2-5, with D perhaps matching TRBD1 (6 bases). The material was PBMCs, obtained before TCRalphabeta/CD19-depleted stem cell transplant. CDR3 nucleotides: TGTGCCAGCAGCTTAGGGACAGATTTCCAAGAGACCCAGTACTTC. It translates to CASSLGTDFQETQYF.